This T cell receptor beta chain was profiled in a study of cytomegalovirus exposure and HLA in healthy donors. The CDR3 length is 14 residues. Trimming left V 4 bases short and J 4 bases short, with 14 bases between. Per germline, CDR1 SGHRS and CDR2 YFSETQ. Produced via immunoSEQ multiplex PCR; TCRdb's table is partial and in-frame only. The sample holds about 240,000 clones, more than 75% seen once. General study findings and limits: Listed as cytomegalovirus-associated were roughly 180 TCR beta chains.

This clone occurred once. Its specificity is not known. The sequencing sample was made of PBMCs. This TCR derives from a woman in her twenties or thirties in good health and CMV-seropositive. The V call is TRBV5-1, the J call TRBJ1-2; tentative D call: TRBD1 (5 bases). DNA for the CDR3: TGCGCCAGCAGCCCAGAGGACAAGTTCTATGGCTACACCTTC. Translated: CASSPEDKFYGYTF.